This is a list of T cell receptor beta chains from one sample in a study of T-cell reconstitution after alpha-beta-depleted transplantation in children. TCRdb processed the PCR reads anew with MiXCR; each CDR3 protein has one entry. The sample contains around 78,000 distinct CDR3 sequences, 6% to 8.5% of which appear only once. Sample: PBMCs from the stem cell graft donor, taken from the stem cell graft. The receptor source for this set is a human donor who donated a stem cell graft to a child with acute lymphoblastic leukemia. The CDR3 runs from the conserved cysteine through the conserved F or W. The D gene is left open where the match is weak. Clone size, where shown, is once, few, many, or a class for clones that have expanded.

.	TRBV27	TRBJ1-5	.	TGTGCCAGCAGCCCCCAGGCGGCGCGGCCCCAGCATTTT	CASSPQAARPQHF
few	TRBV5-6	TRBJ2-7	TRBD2	TGTGCCAGCAGCTTGCGGACTAGCGGATCCTTCGAGCAGTACTTC	CASSLRTSGSFEQYF
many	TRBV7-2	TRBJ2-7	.	TGTGCCAGCAGCCCAATCTCTTCGGGTTTCGGGTACGAGCAGTACTTC	CASSPISSGFGYEQYF
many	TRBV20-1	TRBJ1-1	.	TGCAGTGCTAGAGTTGGGTGGGGGGCTGGGACTGAAGCTTTCTTT	CSARVGWGAGTEAFF
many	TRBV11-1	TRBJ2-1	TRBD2	TGTGCCAGCGTACCTAGCGGCTACAATGAGCAGTTCTTC	CASVPSGYNEQFF
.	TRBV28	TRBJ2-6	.	TGTGCCAGCAGTTTTACTCCGAGCTCTGGGGCCAACGTCCTGACTTTC	CASSFTPSSGANVLTF
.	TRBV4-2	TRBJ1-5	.	TGTGCCATCAGCCCCGGGCTCCCCGGGGAGCCCCAGCATTTT	CAISPGLPGEPQHF
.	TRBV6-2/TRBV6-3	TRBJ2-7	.	TGTGCCAGCAGTTACGCGGGCCCGAGTTACGAGCAGTACTTC	CASSYAGPSYEQYF
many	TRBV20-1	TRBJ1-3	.	TGCAGTGCTAGAGCTTCGGTGTCTGGAGGGAACACCATATATTTT	CSARASVSGGNTIYF
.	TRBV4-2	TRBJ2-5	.	TGTGCCAGGAGCCTCGTGGGGCGGTGCCAAGAGACCCAGTACTTC	CARSLVGRCQETQYF
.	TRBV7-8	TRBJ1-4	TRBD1	TGTGCCAGCAGCGGAGGGACAGGGAATGAAAAACTGTTTTTT	CASSGGTGNEKLFF
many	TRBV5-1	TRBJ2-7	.	TGCGCCAGCAGCTTGGTTGGTAGGGCTCCCAACGAGCAGTACTTC	CASSLVGRAPNEQYF
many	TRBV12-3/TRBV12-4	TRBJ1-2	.	TGTGCCAGCAGTTTCCCCGGGAACTATGGCTACACCTTC	CASSFPGNYGYTF
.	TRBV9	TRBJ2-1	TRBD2	TGTGCCAGCAGCGCTGCGGGAGTCTACAATGAGCAGTTCTTC	CASSAAGVYNEQFF
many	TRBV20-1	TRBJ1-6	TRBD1	TGCAGTGCTCACGCACAGGGGGGTAGATACGGCTATAATTCACCCCTCCACTTT	CSAHAQGGRYGYNSPLHF
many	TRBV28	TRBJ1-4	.	TGTGCCAGCAGTCTAGGGGGTGCAACTAATGAAAAACTGTTTTTT	CASSLGGATNEKLFF
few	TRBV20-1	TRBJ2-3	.	TGCAGTGCTAGAGATTCGGGATCCTTCACAGATACGCAGTATTTT	CSARDSGSFTDTQYF
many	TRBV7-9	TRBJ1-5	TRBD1	TGTGCCAGCAGCCCCTTGACAGGGAACGGTCAGCCCCAGCATTTT	CASSPLTGNGQPQHF
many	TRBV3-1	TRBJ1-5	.	TGTGCCAGCAGCCTCAGGGGACGCAATCAGCCCCAGCATTTT	CASSLRGRNQPQHF
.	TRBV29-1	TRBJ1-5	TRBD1	TGCAGCGTATCGTGGACAGGAAAGGGCAATCAGCCCCAGCATTTT	CSVSWTGKGNQPQHF
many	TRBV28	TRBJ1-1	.	TGTGCCACCAGACCGAACAGGAACACTGAAGCTTTCTTT	CATRPNRNTEAFF
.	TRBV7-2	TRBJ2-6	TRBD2	TGTGCCAGCAGCCGGGGGGTTGGGGCCAACGTCCTGACTTTC	CASSRGVGANVLTF